These 21 T cell receptor beta chains were all obtained from the same sample, sequenced in a study of T-cell reconstitution after alpha-beta-depleted transplantation in children. As it was prepared, the TCRbeta library received unique molecular identifiers. Each CDR3 protein gets one entry after TCRdb re-called the PCR reads with MiXCR. Here the sample spans under 250,000 distinct CDR3 sequences, more than 20% being singletons. The sample was PBMCs, mostly from graft donor cells, taken 360 days after TCRalphabeta/CD19-depleted stem cell transplant. The receptors stem from a female patient between 2 and 15 years old who had a stem cell transplant for congenital amegakaryocytic thrombocytopenia, so the T cells may come from the graft donor.

A few counts support this clonotype. This sequence joins TRBV3-1 and TRBJ2-1, with TRBD1 matching over 9 bases. With V trimmed by 0 bases and J by 13 bases, 7 bases remained unmatched. The V gene's germline CDR1 is LGHDT and CDR2 YNNKEL (reference sequence). The CDR3 has 14 residues. CDR3: CASSQEGTGFTQFF. CDR3 nucleotide sequence: TGTGCCAGCAGCCAAGAGGGGACAGGGTTCACTCAGTTCTTC.

This sequence joins TRBV3-1 and TRBJ1-5; the match to TRBD1 covers 8 bases. This CDR3 spans 19 amino acids. Germline CDR1 and CDR2: LGHDT and YNNKEL (reference sequence). J lost 3 bases, V lost 4 bases, and 17 bases had no gene match. Written as DNA, the CDR3 is TGTGCCAGCAGCCCCCCCCGGGCCCAGGACAGGGATACCAATCAGCCCCAGCATTTT. It is translated as CASSPPRAQDRDTNQPQHF.

This clonotype was counted only a few times. The chain has TRBV11-2 and TRBJ1-1; unclear D gene. The CDR3 totals 16 residues. Per germline, CDR1 SGHAT and CDR2 FQNNGV. Trimming stripped 2 bases from V and 1 base from J, with 14 bases between. The CDR3 coding sequence is TGTGCCAGCAGCTTATCCTCCCCAGGACGGAACACTGAAGCTTTCTTT. Translating gives CASSLSSPGRNTEAFF.

The chain combines TRBV7-2 with TRBJ2-1; 9 bases map to TRBD2. Germline V gene sequence: CDR1 SGHTA, CDR2 FQGNSA. V lost 1 base to trimming and J lost 7 bases; unmatched junction nucleotides: 2. There are 14 residues in the CDR3. In DNA, the CDR3 is TGTGCCAGCAGCTTAGTAGCGGGGGCGAATGAGCAGTTCTTC. Encoded protein: CASSLVAGANEQFF.

The chain is built from TRBV27 and TRBJ1-1; the D gene is possibly TRBD1 (6 bases). Between the trimmed V and J ends, which lost 5 bases and 0 bases, there was a span of 13 bases. Looked up from germline, CDR1 is MNHEY and CDR2 is SMNVEV (reference sequence). The CDR3 is 15 residues long. The CDR3 is CASSVAGTLNTEAFF. Here the CDR3 DNA reads TGTGCCAGCAGTGTCGCCGGGACATTGAACACTGAAGCTTTCTTT.

The chain combines TRBV6-4 with TRBJ2-1, with 9 bases that match TRBD2. CDR1 is MRHNA and CDR2 is SNTAGT in the germline V gene. CDR3 length equals 11 residues. V trimming: 9 bases; J trimming: 15 bases; junction bases outside the gene matches: 9. CDR3 loop: CARQPGLALFF. The CDR3 DNA reads TGTGCCAGACAACCGGGACTAGCTCTGTTCTTC.

This clonotype was seen a few times. The CDR3 bases are TGTGCCAGTAGTACACCCACGAGCGCAGCCTACAATGAGCAGTTCTTC. Its translation: CASSTPTSAAYNEQFF. J is TRBJ2-1 and V is TRBV19; no clear D gene. The CDR3 length is 16 residues. V was trimmed by 4 bases and J by 2 bases, leaving 15 bases between them. CDR1 and CDR2 from the germline V gene are LNHDA and SQIVND (reference sequence).

This chain connects TRBV12-3 or TRBV12-4 to TRBJ2-2; the D gene could be TRBD1 or TRBD2 (5 bases each). Trimming removed 6 bases at V and 8 bases at J, with 22 bases between. The CDR3 consists of 16 residues. The CDR3 DNA reads TGTGCCAGCAGCGGAAACTGGGGGAGATGGGAAGGGGAGCTGTTTTTT. This encodes CASSGNWGRWEGELFF.

The rearrangement links TRBV7-2 to TRBJ2-3; 10 bases match TRBD2. Trimming cost V 2 bases and J 5 bases; bases outside gene matches: 10. This CDR3 comprises 17 residues. The germline V gene encodes CDR1 SGHTA and CDR2 FQGNSA. CDR3 nucleotides: TGTGCCAGCAGCTTAATCCCAGCGGGAGGGCCGGGAGATACGCAGTATTTT. It specifies CASSLIPAGGPGDTQYF.

This clonotype has a handful of counts. The genes are TRBV6-1 and TRBJ1-1; D not resolved. This CDR3 region has 14 residues. Germline CDR1 is MNHNS and CDR2 is SASEGT. V was cut by 6 bases and J by 6 bases, with 17 bases left in between. The CDR3 is CASSNAGDGSEAFF. CDR3 nucleotide sequence: TGTGCCAGCAGCAATGCCGGTGATGGGTCTGAAGCTTTCTTT.

At least ten counts were recorded for this clonotype. This chain links TRBV12-3 or TRBV12-4 with TRBJ1-1; D ambiguous. This CDR3 contains 13 residues. V was cut by 4 bases and J by 4 bases, with 10 bases left in between. CDR3: CASSSAIPTEAFF. CDR3 nucleotide sequence: TGTGCCAGCAGTTCGGCAATACCCACTGAAGCTTTCTTT.

This chain connects TRBV28 to TRBJ2-1; possible D gene TRBD1, 6 bases. CDR1 is MDHEN, CDR2 SYDVKM, per germline. V was pared by 4 bases and J by 6 bases, with 13 bases between. This CDR3 contains 14 residues. The CDR3 nucleotides read TGTGCCAGCAGTTATGAACACAGGGCCAATGAGCAGTTCTTC. This gives the protein CASSYEHRANEQFF.

A few counts support this clonotype. The V and J genes are TRBV28 and TRBJ1-2, with D tentatively TRBD1 (5 bases). The CDR3 has 14 residues. The V gene's germline CDR1 is MDHEN and CDR2 SYDVKM. V was cut by 1 base and J by 4 bases, with 10 bases left in between. The chain's CDR3 is CASSLFPGSYGYTF. The CDR3 region has the DNA TGTGCCAGCAGTTTATTCCCAGGGTCCTATGGCTACACCTTC.

For the CDR3, the DNA is TGTGCCAGCAGTCCATACCGCGGACTAGCGGGGGACACCGGGGAGCTGTTTTTT. This codes for CASSPYRGLAGDTGELFF. The chain carries TRBV6-1 and TRBJ2-2, with TRBD2 identical over 13 bases. CDR1 and CDR2 (germline): MNHNS, SASEGT. V trimming: 5 bases; J trimming: 3 bases; junction bases outside the gene matches: 9. The CDR3 is 18 amino acids.

The chain combines TRBV5-1 with TRBJ1-1, with D maybe TRBD1 (5 bases). This CDR3 comprises 14 residues. The V and J ends lost 3 bases and 5 bases respectively, with 14 bases between them. CDR1 and CDR2 from the germline V gene are SGHRS and YFSETQ. The CDR3 reads CASSYQGGGTEAFF. The CDR3 DNA is TGCGCCAGCAGCTACCAGGGCGGGGGAACTGAAGCTTTCTTT.

In this sample, this clonotype turned up a few times. This sequence joins TRBV6-5 and TRBJ2-2, with D perhaps matching TRBD2 (6 bases). The CDR3 runs to 15 residues. Looked up from germline, CDR1 is MNHEY and CDR2 is SVGAGI. Trimming removed 4 bases from V and 2 bases from J, with 11 bases in between. In nucleotides, the CDR3 is TGTGCCAGCAGTTCCTACGGACTAAACACCGGGGAGCTGTTTTTT. Protein product: CASSSYGLNTGELFF.

The V call is TRBV10-2, the J call TRBJ1-1; D gene unclear. The CDR3 contains 12 residues. The germline V and J ends were trimmed by 4 bases and 6 bases, with 9 bases remaining between them. From germline, CDR1 is WSHSY and CDR2 SAAADI. The CDR3 sequence is CASSGRPSEAFF. DNA of the CDR3: TGCGCCAGCAGTGGACGGCCTTCTGAAGCTTTCTTT.

There are many counts of this clonotype. The chain links TRBV18 to TRBJ2-5; D is ambiguous. CDR3 size: 11 residues. Germline V gives CDR1 KGHSH, CDR2 LQKENI. The V end was cut by 3 bases, the J end by 2 bases, with 1 base between. CDR3 sequence: CASSPQETQYF. The CDR3 bases are TGTGCCAGCTCACCGCAAGAGACCCAGTACTTC.

This clonotype has at least ten counts. The chain recombines TRBV5-5 with TRBJ2-3; D not resolved. V was shortened by 1 base and J by 6 bases, with 6 bases between the two germline ends. Germline V gives CDR1 SGHKS, CDR2 YYEKEE (reference sequence). CDR3 length equals 12 residues. CDR3 DNA sequence: TGTGCCAGCAGCTTGTTCCCGGATACGCAGTATTTT. It is translated as CASSLFPDTQYF.

This clonotype appeared a few times. The rearrangement uses TRBV28 and TRBJ2-3; TRBD1 might be the D (6 bases). This CDR3 spans 15 amino acids. V lost 8 bases and J 2 bases, leaving 17 bases between the germline ends. Germline V gives CDR1 MDHEN, CDR2 SYDVKM. The CDR3 DNA sequence: TGTGCCAGCCGATCCCCGGGACACTACACAGATACGCAGTATTTT. It translates to CASRSPGHYTDTQYF. Variable domain in full (rest from reference TRBV28 and TRBJ2-3): DVKVTQSSRYLVKRTGEKVFLECVQDMDHENMFWYRQDPGLGLRLIYFSYDVKMKEKGDIPEGYSVSREKKERFSLILESASTNQTSMYLCASRSPGHYTDTQYFGPGTRLTVL.

This clonotype turned up a few times. V is TRBV12-3 or TRBV12-4 and J is TRBJ1-1; possibly TRBD1 for D (5 bases). With 3 bases removed from V and 0 bases from J, the gap between germline ends came to 23 bases. The CDR3 runs to 19 residues. As DNA, the CDR3 is TGTGCCAGCAGTTTGGGGCGTGTGGGGATCCGACTCATGAACACTGAAGCTTTCTTT. Its protein product is CASSLGRVGIRLMNTEAFF.